What follows are 15 T cell receptor beta chains derived from one specimen sequenced in a study of Ad26.COV2.S vaccination and SARS-CoV-2 variants listed by TCRdb under 2021. Read against the paper, the sample's treatment or condition label means: about 20 received Ad26.COV2.S at low or high dose, single or two shots; several received placebo; per-sample allocation not given. Repertoires of vaccine and placebo recipients were sequenced from samples taken on day 63 after the first injection. The library was built by means of the immunoSEQ multiplex PCR assay. TCRdb retrieved this table from immuneACCESS and kept in-frame rearrangements only. Not all clones are present; in checked studies, unresolved V genes account for under half, and no reason is known for the remainder. For this sample there are 400,000 to 450,000 clones; 90% appear just once. 12% of the sample is held by the ten biggest clonotypes.

The specimen was peripheral blood, collected in a trial of Ad26.COV2.S vaccine versus placebo. Receptor source: a person between 18 and 65 years old who received the Ad26.COV2.S COVID-19 vaccine or a placebo.

V is TRBV19 and J is TRBJ1-5; D possibly corresponds to TRBD1 (6 bases). The V gene lost 9 bases and the J gene lost 0 bases, with 15 bases spanning the gap. Germline V gene sequence: CDR1 LNHDA, CDR2 SQIVND (reference sequence). This CDR3 is built from 15 residues. CDR3 coding DNA: TGTGCCAGCGCTTACGACAGGAATAGCAATCAGCCCCAGCATTTT. It codes for CASAYDRNSNQPQHF.

This chain joins TRBV2 and TRBJ2-1, with D possibly being TRBD2 (6 bases). Per the germline V gene, CDR1 is SNHLY and CDR2 is FYNNEI. Trimming took 4 bases from V and 0 from J, leaving 13 bases between them. CDR3 length equals 16 residues. Here the CDR3 DNA reads TGTGCCAGCAGTGGATTTGGCGGGATCTCCTACAATGAGCAGTTCTTC. This codes for CASSGFGGISYNEQFF.

The V gene is TRBV18, the J gene TRBJ2-3; 9 nucleotides line up with TRBD1. After removal of 0 bases from V and 6 bases from J, the junction contained 4 bases not matched to a gene. CDR1 is KGHSH and CDR2 is LQKENI in the germline V gene. The CDR3 is made up of 15 amino acids. The CDR3 region is CASSPPTGGDDTQYF. The CDR3 DNA sequence: TGTGCCAGCTCACCACCGACAGGGGGTGACGATACGCAGTATTTT.

The gene calls are TRBV24-1 and TRBJ2-1; no definite D call. V shed 6 bases and J shed 0 bases, with 14 bases lying between them. CDR1 is KGHDR and CDR2 is SFDVKD in the germline V gene. The CDR3 is 16 residues long. CDR3 sequence: CATSPNGPASYNEQFF. The CDR3 bases are TGTGCCACCAGTCCGAATGGACCCGCCTCCTACAATGAGCAGTTCTTC.

The chain couples TRBV11-2 to TRBJ1-5; TRBD1 is a possible D gene (6 bases). The CDR3 is 13 amino acids. Germline-derived CDR1 and CDR2 are SGHAT and FQNNGV. V lost 5 bases to trimming and J lost 7 bases, with 12 bases between them. CDR3: CASSTGRWQPQHF. The DNA of the CDR3 is TGTGCCAGCAGCACAGGGAGGTGGCAGCCCCAGCATTTT.

V and J are TRBV4-3 and TRBJ2-7, with D possibly matching TRBD2 (6 bases). CDR3 length: 15 amino acids. Germline loops: CDR1 LGHNA, CDR2 YSLEER. V was shortened by 1 base and J by 0 bases, with 10 bases between the two germline ends. CDR3 sequence (DNA): TGCGCCAGCAGCCAAGGAGCGGGTCTCTCCTACGAGCAGTACTTC. Translation: CASSQGAGLSYEQYF.

The genes are TRBV7-2 and TRBJ2-2; 12 nucleotides agree with TRBD1. The CDR3 contains 18 residues. Trimming at V came to 1 base and at J to 1 base, leaving 4 bases not matched to a gene. Looked up from germline, CDR1 is SGHTA and CDR2 is FQGNSA. CDR3 bases: TGTGCCAGCAGCTTAGTAGGGACAGGGGGCTTGAACACCGGGGAGCTGTTTTTT. Its protein is CASSLVGTGGLNTGELFF.

The chain couples TRBV7-9 to TRBJ2-1; D perhaps matches TRBD1 (5 bases). This CDR3 is built from 14 residues. Per the germline V gene, CDR1 is SEHNR and CDR2 is FQNEAQ (reference sequence). V gave up 5 bases and J gave up 9 bases, with 17 bases separating them. The CDR3 here is CASSTLTGRGEQFF. CDR3 DNA: TGTGCCAGCAGCACATTAACGGGTAGGGGTGAGCAGTTCTTC.

In this sample, this clone turned up once. The chain carries TRBV15 and TRBJ2-7; 10 nucleotides match TRBD2. This CDR3 has 15 residues. V shed 3 bases and J 2 bases; nucleotides not matched to a gene: 4. The germline V gene has CDR1 LNHNV and CDR2 YYDKDF (reference sequence). In nucleotides, the CDR3 is TGTGCCACCAGCAGCTCCGGGACTAGCGCCTACGAGCAGTACTTC. Its translation: CATSSSGTSAYEQYF.

V and J are TRBV3-1 (or the pseudogene TRBV3-2) and TRBJ1-5; 7 bases map to TRBD1. The V gene's germline CDR1 is LGHDT and CDR2 YNNKEL (reference sequence). With V trimmed by 3 bases and J by 3 bases, 5 bases remained unmatched. The CDR3 consists of 15 residues. In DNA form, the CDR3 reads TGTGCCAGCAGCCAGTCGGGACAGACCAATCAGCCCCAGCATTTT. Protein product: CASSQSGQTNQPQHF.

The chain couples TRBV13 to TRBJ2-1; tentatively, D is TRBD2 (6 bases). V gave up 1 base and J gave up 7 bases, with 17 bases separating them. Germline-derived CDR1 and CDR2 are PRHDT and FYEKMQ (reference sequence). This CDR3 is built from 16 residues. The CDR3 is CASSLAPGAFGNEQFF. The CDR3 region has the DNA TGTGCCAGCAGCTTAGCTCCGGGAGCGTTTGGTAATGAGCAGTTCTTC.

V usage is TRBV19 and J usage is TRBJ2-7; D is tentatively TRBD1 or TRBD2 (5 bases each). V was cut by 6 bases and J by 7 bases, with 10 bases left in between. This CDR3 is 11 amino acids long. The germline gives CDR1 LNHDA, CDR2 SQIVND (reference sequence). CDR3 protein: CASRGTEEQYF. The CDR3 DNA sequence: TGTGCCAGTAGAGGGACGGAAGAGCAGTACTTC.

DNA for the CDR3: TGTGCCAGCAGTGACGACAGGGACTACGAGCAGTACTTC. Amino acids: CASSDDRDYEQYF. This rearrangement joins TRBV28 to TRBJ2-7; 7 bases map to TRBD1. In germline, CDR1 is MDHEN, CDR2 SYDVKM. V lost 5 bases, J lost 3 bases, and 4 bases stayed unmatched. The CDR3 covers 13 residues.

The CDR3 nucleotides read TGTGCCACCAGTGCCGGGACTAGAATTGACGAGCAGTACTTC. Residues: CATSAGTRIDEQYF. The chain links TRBV24-1 to TRBJ2-7; the match to TRBD2 covers 8 bases. The germline V gene has CDR1 KGHDR and CDR2 SFDVKD. The V gene end was trimmed by 5 bases and the J gene end by 5 bases; junction bases not matched to a gene: 7. The CDR3 loop spans 14 amino acids.

The rearrangement joins TRBV11-1 to TRBJ2-3, with 8 bases fitting TRBD2. J was trimmed by 3 bases and V by 5 bases; bases with no gene match: 7. The CDR3 totals 15 residues. Germline assignment: CDR1 SGHAT and CDR2 FQDESV (reference sequence). This CDR3 reads CASSTSGRGTDTQYF. The CDR3 coding sequence is TGTGCCAGCAGCACAAGCGGGAGAGGAACAGATACGCAGTATTTT.